This TCR beta chain was recorded in a study of control samples from healthy donors and cancer patients. The method was immunoSEQ multiplex PCR; TCRdb's version includes in-frame clones alone and lacks a portion of them. The profile shows 190,000 or so clones, about 93% of them singletons. The CDR3 runs to 12 residues. V lost 0 bases and J 7 bases, leaving 7 bases between the germline ends. From germline, CDR1 is KGHSH and CDR2 LQKENI. This TCR was recovered from a man between 18 and 35 years old in good health. Sequencing was performed on blood. The chain joins TRBV18 to TRBJ2-7, with TRBD2 as a possible D gene (5 bases). The CDR3 DNA follows: TGTGCCAGCTCACCACCGTCGGGGGAGCAGTACTTC. Translation: CASSPPSGEQYF. The variable domain in full, with the rest retrieved from reference TRBV18 and TRBJ2-7, is NAGVMQNPRHLVRRRGQEARLRCSPMKGHSHVYWYRQLPEEGLKFMVYLQKENIIDESGMPKERFSAEFPKEGPSILRIQQVVRGDSAAYFCASSPPSGEQYFGPGTRLTVT.